The present T cell receptor beta chain was sequenced within a study of control samples from healthy donors and cancer patients. This clone turned up a few times. Profiled with immunoSEQ multiplex PCR; TCRdb holds only in-frame clones, not every one. The sample lists 100,000 to 150,000 clones; more than 80% were seen once. The CDR3 runs 17 residues. CDR1 is MGHRA and CDR2 is YSYEKL in the germline V gene. The V and J ends lost 1 base and 3 bases respectively, with 18 bases between them. This sequence originates from a man between 18 and 29 years old in good health. The sample comprised blood. The V gene is TRBV4-1, the J gene TRBJ1-2; D call uncertain. The CDR3 protein is CASSQVTALRGHYGYTF. The CDR3 bases are TGCGCCAGCAGCCAAGTTACGGCTCTTCGGGGTCACTATGGCTACACCTTC.